Listed below are T cell receptor beta chains from one sample, sequenced in a study of beta chain features in type 1 diabetes. TCRdb's table, derived via immunoSEQ multiplex PCR, lists solely in-frame clones and lacks some. The sample has under 950,000 clones, about a sixth seen once; the top ten hold 0.02% to 0.025%. The sample was naive CD4+ T cells from blood. The receptors derive from a woman aged 18-35 years in good health. Both conserved end residues are trimmed from each CDR3.

v_call: TRBV12-2
cdr3_aa: ASRDGTAYGYT

v_call: TRBV10-3
cdr3_aa: AISPTTSGSQETQY

v_call: TRBV7-2
cdr3_aa: ASSLAVQETQY

v_call: TRBV5-1
cdr3_aa: ASSYTSGRVNEQF

v_call: TRBV5-4
cdr3_aa: ASSQEVATYNEQF

v_call: TRBV5-6
cdr3_aa: ASSLAGTAFF

v_call: TRBV7-2
cdr3_aa: ASSPGLRYEQY

v_call: TRBV7-3
cdr3_aa: ASSLKGEDTQY

v_call: TRBV19
cdr3_aa: ASSQTLSLQH

v_call: TRBV7-3
cdr3_aa: ASSLRGRQETQY

v_call: TRBV7-9
cdr3_aa: ASSYWTEYQETQY

v_call: TRBV15
cdr3_aa: ATSREGIGELF

v_call: TRBV6-1
cdr3_aa: ASSGSVVFGLLATNEKLF

v_call: TRBV7-7
cdr3_aa: ASSLASGPSQPQH

v_call: TRBV5-4
cdr3_aa: ASSLRRTDTQY

v_call: TRBV9
cdr3_aa: ASSSRPSGKDTQY